Presented here are 12 T cell receptor beta chains from one specimen sequenced in a study of shared clonotypes between healthy human individuals. Using immunoSEQ multiplex PCR, the repertoire was profiled, and TCRdb retains in-frame clones only, with some absent. Of about 480,000 clones in the sample, 60% to 80% are singletons; the top ten hold under 15%. Sequenced: PBMCs. These receptors were collected from a woman between 40 and 55 years old in good health. Some clones in this sample may be carry-over from other donors' samples.

The chain couples TRBV28 to TRBJ2-3; possibly TRBD2 for D (6 bases). The CDR3 sequence is 16 residues long. CDR1 is MDHEN and CDR2 is SYDVKM in the germline V gene. The V and J ends lost 8 bases and 0 bases respectively, with 18 bases between them. CDR3 in DNA: TGTGCCAGCTCCGGAACTAGCAGCATTAGCACAGATACGCAGTATTTT. This sequence encodes CASSGTSSISTDTQYF.

As regards this clone: The sample holds other DNA sequences that translate to the same CDR3. This chain joins TRBV18 and TRBJ2-7, with D uncertain. The CDR3 has 12 residues. Per the germline V gene, CDR1 is KGHSH and CDR2 is LQKENI. Trimming stripped 3 bases from V and 0 bases from J, with 3 bases between. The CDR3 here is CASSPDSYEQYF. The CDR3 coding sequence is TGTGCCAGCTCACCCGACTCCTACGAGCAGTACTTC.

This clone has at least ten counts. V is TRBV4-3 and J is TRBJ2-3; D might be TRBD1 or TRBD2, each matching 6 bases. V lost 0 bases and J lost 3, with 13 bases in between. There are 16 residues in the CDR3. Per germline, CDR1 LGHNA and CDR2 YSLEER. The CDR3, as DNA: TGCGCCAGCAGCCAAGATGGGGGGCTGAGGACAGATACGCAGTATTTT. Protein sequence: CASSQDGGLRTDTQYF.

The chain has TRBV5-6 and TRBJ2-7, with TRBD2 matching 9 bases. Germline lookup yields CDR1 SGHDT and CDR2 YYEEEE. Trimming at V came to 2 bases and at J to 6 bases, leaving 18 bases not matched to a gene. The CDR3 covers 18 residues. CDR3 residues: CASSFWGANLAGGREQYF. CDR3 nucleotides: TGTGCCAGCAGCTTTTGGGGGGCTAATCTCGCGGGAGGGCGCGAGCAGTACTTC.

The gene calls are TRBV10-3 and TRBJ2-1, with D perhaps matching TRBD1 (6 bases). Trimming removed 6 bases from V and 5 bases from J, with 14 bases in between. The V gene's germline CDR1 is ENHRY and CDR2 SYGVKD. The CDR3 is 14 amino acids. CDR3 sequence: CAIRAGETNNEQFF. CDR3 in DNA: TGTGCCATCAGAGCAGGGGAAACAAACAATGAGCAGTTCTTC.

The rearrangement joins TRBV27 to TRBJ2-7; 7 bases map to TRBD2. Germline V lookup: CDR1 MNHEY, CDR2 SMNVEV (reference sequence). The V gene end was trimmed by 7 bases and the J gene end by 2 bases; junction bases not matched to a gene: 11. The CDR3 totals 15 residues. CDR3 DNA: TGTGCCAGCACCCCTCTAGCGGAGGGGACCTACGAGCAGTACTTC. It translates to CASTPLAEGTYEQYF.

The V call is TRBV9, the J call TRBJ2-5, with D perhaps assigned TRBD1 or TRBD2 (5 bases each). The CDR3 totals 14 residues. Germline CDR1 is SGDLS and CDR2 is YYNGEE. Trimming left V 4 bases short and J 1 base short, with 11 bases between. In DNA form, the CDR3 reads TGTGCCAGCAGCACCGGGACGACCCAAGAGACCCAGTACTTC. Residues: CASSTGTTQETQYF.

V is TRBV10-1 and J is TRBJ2-7; TRBD2 agrees at 8 bases. Germline V gene sequence: CDR1 WNHNN, CDR2 SYGVQD (reference sequence). V trimming: 11 bases; J trimming: 0 bases; junction bases outside the gene matches: 15. The CDR3 is 16 residues long. The CDR3 protein is CAFRTSRKPLSYEQYF. The CDR3 nucleotides are TGCGCCTTTAGGACTAGCAGAAAGCCACTCTCCTACGAGCAGTACTTC.

This clone was seen a single time. The chain combines TRBV15 with TRBJ2-7, with 10 bases fitting TRBD2. This CDR3 is built from 17 residues. V lost 1 base to trimming and J lost 6 bases; unmatched junction nucleotides: 12. In germline, CDR1 is LNHNV, CDR2 YYDKDF (reference sequence). The CDR3, as DNA: TGTGCCACCAGCAGAGGGGAGAGGGCTAGCGGGAGAAGCGAGCAGTACTTC. Residues: CATSRGERASGRSEQYF.

The rearrangement joins TRBV28 to TRBJ2-7, with 8 bases identical to TRBD2. This CDR3 comprises 15 residues. Trimming removed 6 bases from V and 3 bases from J; junction bases left unmatched: 10. Germline V gene data show CDR1 as MDHEN and CDR2 as SYDVKM. CDR3: CASSRHSGSNYEQYF. In DNA form, the CDR3 reads TGTGCCAGCAGCCGACACAGCGGGAGTAACTACGAGCAGTACTTC.

This chain uses TRBV6-5 with TRBJ1-3, with D uncertain. The CDR3 is 16 residues long. CDR1 is MNHEY and CDR2 is SVGAGI in the germline V gene. V lost 4 bases, J lost 0 bases, and 13 bases lay in between. The CDR3 protein is CASSSNGVYSGNTIYF. The CDR3 DNA sequence: TGTGCCAGCAGTTCCAATGGAGTCTACTCTGGAAACACCATATATTTT.

The chain uses TRBV2 and TRBJ2-2; tentatively, D is TRBD1 (5 bases). CDR3 length: 15 amino acids. Trimming cost V 6 bases and J 0 bases, with 11 bases left between them. Per germline, CDR1 SNHLY and CDR2 FYNNEI. The CDR3 here is CASRPTGANTGELFF. The CDR3 bases are TGTGCCAGCAGACCTACAGGAGCGAACACCGGGGAGCTGTTTTTT.